This T cell receptor beta chain came from a study of cytomegalovirus exposure and HLA in healthy donors. The PCR was carried out with 60 Vbeta primers and 13 Jbeta primers. Sequencing was performed with immunoSEQ multiplex PCR; in TCRdb, only in-frame clones are kept and a portion is missing. This sample contains some 89,000 clones. The CDR3 is 15 amino acids. CDR1 is SGHRS, CDR2 YFSETQ, per germline. Losses at the gene ends were 4 bases for V and 6 bases for J; bases not matched to a gene: 12. The TCR was taken from a woman aged 25 to 39 in good health and CMV-seronegative. The chain couples TRBV5-1 to TRBJ1-2, with 7 bases fitting TRBD1. Material: PBMCs. CDR3 sequence reads: CASSDSTGTRDGYTF. CDR3 bases: TGCGCCAGCAGCGACTCGACAGGGACTAGGGATGGCTACACCTTC. Together with reference TRBV5-1 and TRBJ1-2, the CDR3 gives the full variable domain: KAGVTQTPRYLIKTRGQQVTLSCSPISGHRSVSWYQQTPGQGLQFLFEYFSETQRNKGNFPGRFSGRQFSNSRSEMNVSTLELGDSALYLCASSDSTGTRDGYTFGSGTRLTVV.